This TCR beta chain was captured in a study of immune characterization of retroperitoneal liposarcoma. TCRdb used MiXCR to reprocess the PCR reads, holding one entry per CDR3 protein. The top ten clones hold approximately 8.3% of a sample with fewer than 11,000 distinct CDR3 sequences, 28% of them seen once. Germline V lookup: CDR1 MNHEY, CDR2 SVGAGI. There are 15 residues in the CDR3. Unmatched junction bases numbered 8, after V lost 5 bases and J lost 7 bases. This sequence originates from a male donor with retroperitoneal liposarcoma. The gene calls are TRBV6-5 and TRBJ2-1; 10 bases map to TRBD2. The sequencing input was tumor tissue. CDR3 bases: TGTGCCAGCAGTAGCGGGGGGGCCTCCTTGAATGAGCAGTTCTTC. Translated: CASSSGGASLNEQFF.